Listed below are T cell receptor beta chains from one sample, sequenced in a study of T cell responses to AZD1222 COVID-19 vaccine. Libraries were prepared by immunoSEQ multiplex PCR; TCRdb keeps only in-frame clonotypes and omits some of them. Found here are some 190,000 clones, 70% to 90% of them singletons; the top ten hold 6% to 8.5%. The sequences come from peripheral blood, collected on day 0 of AZD1222 vaccination. Receptors were obtained from an adult in good health. CDR3s include the opening cysteine and the closing phenylalanine or tryptophan. The D gene is left open where the match is weak. Clone size is not always given. Where it is, it says once, few, many or a class for expanded clones.

clone_size	d_call	v_call	j_call	cdr3_aa	cdr3_nt
.	TRBD2	TRBV9	TRBJ2-3	CASSVRTSRGTDTQYF	TGTGCCAGCAGCGTACGGACTAGCAGAGGCACAGATACGCAGTATTTT
.	.	TRBV30	TRBJ1-1	CAWRRGLNTEAFF	TGTGCCTGGAGAAGGGGCCTTAACACTGAAGCTTTCTTT
.	.	TRBV27	TRBJ2-1	CASSKLARAPPNEQFF	TGTGCCAGCAGCAAACTAGCCCGGGCCCCTCCCAATGAGCAGTTCTTC
.	.	TRBV30	TRBJ1-3	CAWSDGGPGNTIYF	TGTGCCTGGAGTGACGGGGGGCCTGGAAACACCATATATTTT
.	.	TRBV18	TRBJ2-5	CASSGEETQYF	TGTGCCAGCTCAGGGGAAGAGACCCAGTACTTC
once	.	TRBV29-1	TRBJ2-5	CSVEDPGQKETQYF	TGCAGCGTTGAAGATCCGGGACAAAAAGAGACCCAGTACTTC
.	.	TRBV27	TRBJ2-6	CASSTGQGGSGANVLTF	TGTGCCAGCAGTACAGGACAGGGAGGGTCTGGGGCCAACGTCCTGACTTTC
.	TRBD1	TRBV27	TRBJ1-2	CASSSGTGVINYGYTF	TGTGCCAGCAGTTCCGGGACAGGGGTGATTAACTATGGCTACACCTTC
.	TRBD1	TRBV6-6	TRBJ1-4	CASSPTPLTGANEKLFF	TGTGCCAGCAGTCCAACTCCCTTGACAGGGGCTAATGAAAAACTGTTTTTT
.	.	TRBV9	TRBJ2-3	CASSVEVDTQYF	TGTGCCAGCAGCGTAGAGGTGGATACGCAGTATTTT
.	TRBD1	TRBV19	TRBJ1-2	CASSRGQLDYGYTF	TGTGCCAGTAGTAGGGGACAGCTTGACTATGGCTACACCTTC
.	.	TRBV7-9	TRBJ1-1	CASSLGQGSTEAFF	TGTGCCAGCAGCTTGGGTCAGGGATCAACTGAAGCTTTCTTT
.	.	TRBV20-1	TRBJ1-1	CSASLGPMNTEAFF	TGCAGTGCTAGTCTGGGTCCCATGAACACTGAAGCTTTCTTT
.	.	TRBV24-1	TRBJ2-3	CATSARASDTQYF	TGTGCCACCAGTGCCCGGGCCTCAGATACGCAGTATTTT
.	.	TRBV28	TRBJ1-4	CASSARDRPNEKLFF	TGTGCCAGCAGTGCCCGGGACCGACCTAATGAAAAACTGTTTTTT
few	.	TRBV30	TRBJ2-3	CAWSVSGLGDTQYF	TGTGCCTGGAGTGTATCAGGGCTTGGAGATACGCAGTATTTT
.	TRBD1	TRBV5-1	TRBJ1-3	CASTWTGGSGNTIYF	TGCGCCAGCACCTGGACAGGGGGCTCTGGAAACACCATATATTTT
.	.	TRBV11-1	TRBJ2-5	CASSQTTEETQYF	TGTGCCAGCAGCCAAACTACCGAAGAGACCCAGTACTTC
.	.	TRBV21-1	TRBJ1-2	CASSNSGQGALCYYGYTF	TGTGCCAGCAGCAACTCGGGACAGGGGGCCCTATGCTACTATGGCTACACCTTC